This TCR beta chain stems from a study of blood T cell repertoires in COVID-19. Study overall: Both acute and convalescent COVID-19 samples were obtained from the United States, Italy and Spain. Sources were T cells, B-cell-depleted T cells, or PBMCs; the material itself was cDNA or gDNA.

Participants' own reports of clinical history determined their cohort assignment. With 3 bases clipped from V and 8 bases from J, the junction kept 10 bases outside the gene matches. The CDR3 covers 15 residues. Germline V gene data show CDR1 as SQVTM and CDR2 as ANQGSEA. Methods used by the authors: The assay estimated nucleated cells by amplifying reference gene primers. The assay was immunoSEQ multiplex PCR, and TCRdb's table has in-frame clones only and misses some. The DNA gave D and trimming, while V, J and clone size come from that table. The table lists 270,000 or so clones, around 90% of them singletons, with 4.1% in the top ten.

This receptor was identified in a woman aged 25-40 years with acute COVID-19. The specimen sequenced was PBMCs or T cells enriched from blood (not recorded which). The V gene is TRBV29-1, the J gene TRBJ2-2; 9 nucleotides agree with TRBD2. This CDR3 is CSVESREGPSGELFF. The CDR3, as DNA: TGCAGCGTTGAGTCGCGGGAGGGTCCCTCGGGGGAGCTGTTTTTT.